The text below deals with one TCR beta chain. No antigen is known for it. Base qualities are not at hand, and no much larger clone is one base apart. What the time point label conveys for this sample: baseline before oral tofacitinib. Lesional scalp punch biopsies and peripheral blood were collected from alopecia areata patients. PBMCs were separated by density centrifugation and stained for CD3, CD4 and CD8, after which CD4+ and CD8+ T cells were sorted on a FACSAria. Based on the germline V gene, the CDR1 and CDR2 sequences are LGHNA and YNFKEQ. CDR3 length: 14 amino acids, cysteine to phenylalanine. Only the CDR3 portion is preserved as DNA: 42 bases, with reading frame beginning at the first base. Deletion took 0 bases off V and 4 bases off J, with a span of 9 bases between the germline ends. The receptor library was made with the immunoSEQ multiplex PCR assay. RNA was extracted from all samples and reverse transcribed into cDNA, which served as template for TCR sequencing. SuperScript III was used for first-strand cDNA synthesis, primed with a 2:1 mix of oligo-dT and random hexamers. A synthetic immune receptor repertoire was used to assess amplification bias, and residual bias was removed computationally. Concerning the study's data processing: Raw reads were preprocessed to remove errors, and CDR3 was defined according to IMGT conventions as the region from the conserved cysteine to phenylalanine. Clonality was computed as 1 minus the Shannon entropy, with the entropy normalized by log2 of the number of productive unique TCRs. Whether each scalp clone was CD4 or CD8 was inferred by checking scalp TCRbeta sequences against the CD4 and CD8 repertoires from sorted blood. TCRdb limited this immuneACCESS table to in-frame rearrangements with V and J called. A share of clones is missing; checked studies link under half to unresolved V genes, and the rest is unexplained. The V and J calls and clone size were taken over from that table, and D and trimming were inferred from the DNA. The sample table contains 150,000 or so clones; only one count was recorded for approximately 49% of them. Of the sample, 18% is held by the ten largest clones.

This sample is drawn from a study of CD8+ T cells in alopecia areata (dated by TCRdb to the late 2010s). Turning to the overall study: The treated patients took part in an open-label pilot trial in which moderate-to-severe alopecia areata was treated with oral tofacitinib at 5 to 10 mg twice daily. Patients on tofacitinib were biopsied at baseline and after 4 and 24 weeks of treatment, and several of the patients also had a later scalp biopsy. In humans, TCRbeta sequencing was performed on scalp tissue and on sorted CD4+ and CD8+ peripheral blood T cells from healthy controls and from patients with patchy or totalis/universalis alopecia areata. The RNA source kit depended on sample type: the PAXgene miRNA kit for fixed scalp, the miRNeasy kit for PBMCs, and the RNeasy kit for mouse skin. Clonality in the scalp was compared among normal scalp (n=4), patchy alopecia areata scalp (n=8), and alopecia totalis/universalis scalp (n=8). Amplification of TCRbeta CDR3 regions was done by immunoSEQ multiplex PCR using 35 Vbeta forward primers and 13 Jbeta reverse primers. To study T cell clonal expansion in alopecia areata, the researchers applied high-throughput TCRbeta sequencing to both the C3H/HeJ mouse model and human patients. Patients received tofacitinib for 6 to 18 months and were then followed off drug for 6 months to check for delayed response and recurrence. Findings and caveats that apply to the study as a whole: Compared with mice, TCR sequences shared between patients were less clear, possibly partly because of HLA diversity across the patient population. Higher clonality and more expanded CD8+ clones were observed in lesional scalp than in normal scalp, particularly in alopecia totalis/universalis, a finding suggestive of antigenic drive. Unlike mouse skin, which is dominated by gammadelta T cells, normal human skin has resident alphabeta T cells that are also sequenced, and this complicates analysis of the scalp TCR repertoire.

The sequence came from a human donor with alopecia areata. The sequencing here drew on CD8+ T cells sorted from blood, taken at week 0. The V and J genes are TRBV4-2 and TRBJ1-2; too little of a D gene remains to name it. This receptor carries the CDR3 CASSQESPAYGYTF. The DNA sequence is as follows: TGTGCCAGCAGCCAAGAGTCCCCTGCCTATGGCTACACCTTC.